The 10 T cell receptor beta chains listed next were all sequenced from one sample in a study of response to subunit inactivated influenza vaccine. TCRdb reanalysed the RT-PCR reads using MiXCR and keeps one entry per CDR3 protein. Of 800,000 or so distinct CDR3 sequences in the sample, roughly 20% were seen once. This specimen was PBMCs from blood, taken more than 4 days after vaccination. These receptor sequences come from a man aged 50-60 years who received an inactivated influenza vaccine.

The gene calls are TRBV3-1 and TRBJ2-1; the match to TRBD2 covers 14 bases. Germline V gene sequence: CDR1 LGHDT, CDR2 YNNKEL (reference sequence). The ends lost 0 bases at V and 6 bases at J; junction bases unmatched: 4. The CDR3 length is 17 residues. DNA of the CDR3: TGTGCCAGCAGCCAAGAAAGGGGACTAGCGGGAGTCAATGAGCAGTTCTTC. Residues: CASSQERGLAGVNEQFF.

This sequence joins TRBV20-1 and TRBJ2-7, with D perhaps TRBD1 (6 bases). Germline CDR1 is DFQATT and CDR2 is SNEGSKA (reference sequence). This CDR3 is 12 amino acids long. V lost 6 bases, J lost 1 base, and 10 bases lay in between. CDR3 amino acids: CSAPDSSYEQYF. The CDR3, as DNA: TGCAGTGCGCCGGACAGTTCCTACGAGCAGTACTTC.

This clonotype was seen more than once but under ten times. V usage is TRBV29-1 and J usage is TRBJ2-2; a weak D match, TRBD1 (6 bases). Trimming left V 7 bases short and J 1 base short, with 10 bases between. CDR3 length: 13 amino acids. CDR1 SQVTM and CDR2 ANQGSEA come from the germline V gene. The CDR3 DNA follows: TGCAGCGGTGGACAGATGAACACCGGGGAGCTGTTTTTT. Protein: CSGGQMNTGELFF.

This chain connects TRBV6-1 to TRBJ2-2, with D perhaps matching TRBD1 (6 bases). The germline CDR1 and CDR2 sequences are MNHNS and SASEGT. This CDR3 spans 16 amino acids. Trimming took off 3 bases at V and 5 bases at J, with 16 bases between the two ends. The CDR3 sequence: CASSDLWGTSTGELFF. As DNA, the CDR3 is TGTGCCAGCAGTGACCTTTGGGGGACATCTACCGGGGAGCTGTTTTTT.

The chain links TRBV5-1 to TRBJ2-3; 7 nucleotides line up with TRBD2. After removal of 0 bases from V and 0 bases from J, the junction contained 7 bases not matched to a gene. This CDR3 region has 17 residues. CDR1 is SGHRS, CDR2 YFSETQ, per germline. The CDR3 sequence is CASSLVMGLTSTDTQYF. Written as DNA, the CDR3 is TGCGCCAGCAGCTTGGTAATGGGACTAACTAGCACAGATACGCAGTATTTT.

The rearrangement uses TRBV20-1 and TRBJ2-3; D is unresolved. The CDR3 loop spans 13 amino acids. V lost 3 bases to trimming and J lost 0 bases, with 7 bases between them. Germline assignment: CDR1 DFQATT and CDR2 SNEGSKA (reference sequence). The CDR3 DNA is TGCAGTGCTAGGTGGGCTAGCACAGATACGCAGTATTTT. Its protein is CSARWASTDTQYF.

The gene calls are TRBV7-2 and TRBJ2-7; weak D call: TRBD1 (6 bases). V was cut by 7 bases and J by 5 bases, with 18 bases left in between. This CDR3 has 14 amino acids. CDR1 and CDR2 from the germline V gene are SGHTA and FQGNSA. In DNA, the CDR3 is TGTGCCAGCACCCCCCCGGGACATTCAAACGAGCAGTACTTC. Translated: CASTPPGHSNEQYF.

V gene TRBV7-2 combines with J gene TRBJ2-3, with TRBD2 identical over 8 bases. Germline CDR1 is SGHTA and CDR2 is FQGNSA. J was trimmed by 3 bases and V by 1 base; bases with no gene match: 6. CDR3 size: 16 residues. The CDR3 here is CASSLGWGTRTDTQYF. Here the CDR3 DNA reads TGTGCCAGCAGCTTAGGATGGGGGACTAGAACAGATACGCAGTATTTT.

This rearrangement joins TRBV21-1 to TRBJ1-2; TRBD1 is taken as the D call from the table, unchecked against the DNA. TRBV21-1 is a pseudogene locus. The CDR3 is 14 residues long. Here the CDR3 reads CASNDRGSNYGNTF. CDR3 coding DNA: TGTGCCAGCAATGACAGGGGATCTAACTATGGCAACACCTTC.

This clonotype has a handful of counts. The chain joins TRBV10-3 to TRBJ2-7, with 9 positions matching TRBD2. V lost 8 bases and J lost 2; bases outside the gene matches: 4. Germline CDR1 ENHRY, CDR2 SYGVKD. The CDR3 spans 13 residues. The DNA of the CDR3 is TGTGCCATCCGGACTAGCGACACCTACGAGCAGTACTTC. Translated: CAIRTSDTYEQYF.